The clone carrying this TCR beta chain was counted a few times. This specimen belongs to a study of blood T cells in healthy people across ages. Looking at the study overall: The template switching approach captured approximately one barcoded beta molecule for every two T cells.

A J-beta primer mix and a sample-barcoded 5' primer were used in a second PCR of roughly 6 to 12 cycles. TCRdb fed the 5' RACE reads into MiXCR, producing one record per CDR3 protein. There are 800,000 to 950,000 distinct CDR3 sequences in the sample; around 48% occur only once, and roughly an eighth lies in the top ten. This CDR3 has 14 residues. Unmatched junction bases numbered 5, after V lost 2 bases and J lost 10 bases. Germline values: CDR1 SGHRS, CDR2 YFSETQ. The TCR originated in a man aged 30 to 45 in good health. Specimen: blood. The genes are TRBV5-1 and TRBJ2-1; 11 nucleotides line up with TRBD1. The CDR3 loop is CASSFLGQGGEQFF. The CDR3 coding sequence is TGCGCCAGCAGCTTTTTGGGACAGGGGGGAGAGCAGTTCTTC.